The 14 T cell receptor beta chains presented below share a single source sample, sequenced in a study of T cell responses to AZD1222 COVID-19 vaccine. Libraries were prepared by immunoSEQ multiplex PCR; TCRdb keeps only in-frame clonotypes and omits some of them. The sample shows over 120,000 clones, more than 85% of them seen only once. Sample: peripheral blood, taken 28 days after the second AZD1222 dose. These receptors all stem from an adult who received the AZD1222 COVID-19 vaccine.

The chain joins TRBV4-1 to TRBJ1-4; the match to TRBD1 covers 8 bases. V trimming: 0 bases; J trimming: 5 bases; junction bases outside the gene matches: 5. This CDR3 region has 16 residues. The V gene's germline CDR1 is MGHRA and CDR2 YSYEKL. The CDR3 loop is CASSQESHRGNEKLFF. The DNA for the CDR3 is TGCGCCAGCAGCCAAGAATCCCACAGGGGGAATGAAAAACTGTTTTTT.

V usage is TRBV10-3 and J usage is TRBJ1-5; D is uncertain. Trimming pared 0 bases from V and 3 bases from J, leaving 9 bases between. The CDR3 has 15 amino acids. Germline V gene data show CDR1 as ENHRY and CDR2 as SYGVKD. The CDR3 sequence is CAISESGWYNQPQHF. The DNA of the CDR3 is TGTGCCATCAGTGAGTCAGGGTGGTACAATCAGCCCCAGCATTTT.

The V and J genes are TRBV19 and TRBJ1-5, with TRBD1 as a possible D gene (6 bases). CDR1 and CDR2 from the germline V gene are LNHDA and SQIVND (reference sequence). This CDR3 comprises 13 residues. Trimming took off 9 bases at V and 3 bases at J, with 12 bases between the two ends. As DNA, the CDR3 is TGTGCCAGCAACGACAGGATCAATCAGCCCCAGCATTTT. Translated, it gives CASNDRINQPQHF.

CDR3 in DNA: TGTGCCAGCAGAAAGGGGGGCCAAGAGACCCAGTACTTC. Protein sequence: CASRKGGQETQYF. The chain is built from TRBV28 and TRBJ2-5, with D perhaps assigned TRBD1 or TRBD2 (6 bases each). The CDR3 spans 13 residues. The germline V and J ends were trimmed by 6 bases and 1 base, with 9 bases remaining between them. CDR1 is MDHEN, CDR2 SYDVKM, per germline.

V is TRBV25-1 and J is TRBJ2-7; D gene ambiguous. The ends were cut back, 1 base at V and 3 bases at J, with 4 bases in the middle. This CDR3 has 12 amino acids. Germline V gene sequence: CDR1 MGHDK, CDR2 SYGVNS. The CDR3 nucleotides are TGTGCCAGCAGTGAATTTAGCTACGAGCAGTACTTC. Translation: CASSEFSYEQYF.

The J gene is TRBJ1-1, the V gene TRBV27, with D possibly TRBD1 on 6 matching bases. The CDR3 is 12 amino acids. V was clipped by 5 bases and J by 9 bases, with 13 bases between them. Germline V lookup: CDR1 MNHEY, CDR2 SMNVEV (reference sequence). The CDR3 loop is CASSPQGSQAFF. Written as DNA, the CDR3 is TGTGCCAGCAGTCCACAGGGTAGTCAAGCTTTCTTT.

The chain joins TRBV7-8 to TRBJ1-6; D uncertain. V was pared by 0 bases and J by 10 bases, with 13 bases between. Germline V lookup: CDR1 SGHVS, CDR2 FQNEAQ. This CDR3 has 15 amino acids. The CDR3 region has the DNA TGTGCCAGCAGCTTAGCTGGTCTTGTCGACTCACCCCTCCACTTT. This translates into CASSLAGLVDSPLHF.

This clone has just a few counts. The chain joins TRBV5-6 to TRBJ2-5; D ambiguous. Germline values: CDR1 SGHDT, CDR2 YYEEEE. The CDR3 extends over 12 amino acids. V lost 0 bases and J lost 4, with 4 bases in between. The chain's CDR3 is CASSLAIETQYF. CDR3 in DNA: TGTGCCAGCAGCTTGGCTATAGAGACCCAGTACTTC. Complete variable domain (other parts from reference TRBV5-6 and TRBJ2-5): DAGVTQSPTHLIKTRGQQVTLRCSPKSGHDTVSWYQQALGQGPQFIFQYYEEEERQRGNFPDRFSGHQFPNYSSELNVNALLLGDSALYLCASSLAIETQYFGPGTRLLVL.

The CDR3 DNA follows: TGCGCCAGCAGCTTGGACTCTGGAAACACCATATATTTT. Protein sequence: CASSLDSGNTIYF. The chain employs TRBV5-1 and TRBJ1-3, with D uncertain. The CDR3 sequence is 13 residues long. The germline V gene encodes CDR1 SGHRS and CDR2 YFSETQ. V lost 0 bases and J lost 0, with 1 base in between.

V gene TRBV19 combines with J gene TRBJ1-4; D gene unclear. The CDR3 runs to 11 residues. Trimming took off 10 bases at V and 8 bases at J, with 11 bases between the two ends. CDR1 is LNHDA, CDR2 SQIVND, per germline (reference sequence). The DNA of the CDR3 is TGTGCCACCTCGATTGTGGAAAAACTGTTTTTT. Protein: CATSIVEKLFF.

The J gene is TRBJ2-5, the V gene TRBV25-1, with TRBD2 identical over 10 bases. V dropped 6 bases and J dropped 1; count of bases not matched to a gene: 5. CDR1 MGHDK and CDR2 SYGVNS come from the germline V gene. CDR3 length equals 15 residues. The DNA of the CDR3 is TGTGCCAGCAGGAAACTAGCGGGATTCCAAGAGACCCAGTACTTC. Its translation: CASRKLAGFQETQYF.

This chain uses TRBV28 with TRBJ1-3; D is ambiguous. This CDR3 spans 16 amino acids. Germline V gene lookup returns CDR1 MDHEN and CDR2 SYDVKM. V dropped 4 bases and J dropped 5 bases, with 18 bases sitting between them. This CDR3 reads CASSSGVGLRRNTIYF. The CDR3, as DNA: TGTGCCAGCAGTTCCGGGGTAGGGCTCAGGAGAAACACCATATATTTT.

The chain links TRBV7-2 to TRBJ2-7, with D tentatively TRBD1 (6 bases). CDR1 and CDR2 (germline): SGHTA, FQGNSA. V gave up 7 bases and J gave up 6 bases, with 16 bases separating them. The length of the CDR3 is 13 residues. For the CDR3, the DNA is TGTGCCAGCAAACTTACAGGGTTCCCCGAGCAGTACTTC. Residues: CASKLTGFPEQYF.

This clone has just one count. The rearrangement joins TRBV28 to TRBJ2-7; TRBD2 matches 10 bases. There are 13 residues in the CDR3. The germline V gene encodes CDR1 MDHEN and CDR2 SYDVKM. V lost 7 bases to trimming and J lost 4 bases; unmatched junction nucleotides: 4. CDR3 sequence reads: CASINSGRYEQYF. CDR3 DNA sequence: TGTGCCAGCATTAATAGCGGGAGGTACGAGCAGTACTTC.